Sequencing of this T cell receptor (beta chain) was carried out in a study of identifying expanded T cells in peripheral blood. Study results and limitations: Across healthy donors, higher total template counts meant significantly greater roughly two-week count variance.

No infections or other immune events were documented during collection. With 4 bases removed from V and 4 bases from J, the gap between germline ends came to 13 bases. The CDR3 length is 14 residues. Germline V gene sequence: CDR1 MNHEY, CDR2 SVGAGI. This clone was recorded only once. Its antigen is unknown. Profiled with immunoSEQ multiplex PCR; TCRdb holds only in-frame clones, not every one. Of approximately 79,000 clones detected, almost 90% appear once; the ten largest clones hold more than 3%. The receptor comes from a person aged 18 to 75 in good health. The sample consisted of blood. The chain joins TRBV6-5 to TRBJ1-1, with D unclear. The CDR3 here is CASSSRSGITEAFF. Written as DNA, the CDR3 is TGTGCCAGCAGTTCCCGGTCTGGCATCACTGAAGCTTTCTTT.